Each of the 3 T cell receptor beta chains below was sequenced from the same sample in a study of type 1 and type 2 diabetes patients. Amplification started from genomic DNA. The TCR beta CDR3 region was amplified using 30 forward and 13 reverse primers. TCRdb re-called the multiplex PCR reads through MiXCR, storing one row per CDR3 protein. The table lists about 250,000 distinct CDR3 sequences, roughly 50% of them singletons. Material for sequencing was peripheral blood mononuclear cells (PBMCs). Receptor source: a man between 18 and 29 years old with type 2 diabetes.

The V gene is TRBV27, the J gene TRBJ2-7; D might be TRBD1 (5 bases). V was clipped by 0 bases and J by 3 bases, with 6 bases between them. Per germline, CDR1 MNHEY and CDR2 SMNVEV (reference sequence). This CDR3 is 13 amino acids long. The CDR3 sequence is CASSLSGDYEQYF. In DNA, the CDR3 is TGTGCCAGCAGTTTATCAGGGGACTACGAGCAGTACTTC.

The chain carries TRBV7-8 and TRBJ1-5; D is perhaps TRBD1 (5 bases). Trimming pared 2 bases from V and 0 bases from J, leaving 11 bases between. The CDR3 contains 16 residues. CDR1 and CDR2 (germline): SGHVS, FQNEAQ. Here the CDR3 DNA reads TGTGCCAGCAGCTTATACGGGGGTAATAGCAATCAGCCCCAGCATTTT. Its translation is CASSLYGGNSNQPQHF.

The chain recombines TRBV7-8 with TRBJ2-7, with D perhaps being TRBD1 or TRBD2 (5 bases each). CDR1 SGHVS and CDR2 FQNEAQ come from the germline V gene. Trimming took off 7 bases at V and 0 bases at J, with 10 bases between the two ends. The CDR3 loop spans 13 amino acids. CDR3: CASTGDVSYEQYF. The CDR3 DNA follows: TGTGCCAGCACCGGGGACGTCTCCTACGAGCAGTACTTC.